The 17 T cell receptor beta chains below all came from one sample that was sequenced in a study of blood T cells in healthy people across ages. Alongside a J-beta primer mix, a sample-barcoded 5' primer served in a second PCR lasting about 7 to 11 cycles. Using its own MiXCR run on the 5' RACE reads, TCRdb lists one record per CDR3 protein. This sample carries nearly 1 million distinct CDR3 sequences, roughly half of them seen once, and the ten largest clones take around 21%. Sequencing was done on a sample of blood. These TCRs come from a woman in her sixties or seventies in good health.

V and J are TRBV2 and TRBJ2-6; D ambiguous. V was pared by 9 bases and J by 2 bases, with 8 bases between. Germline V gene lookup returns CDR1 SNHLY and CDR2 FYNNEI. This CDR3 comprises 13 residues. CDR3 loop: CASFRTGANVLTF. The CDR3 coding sequence is TGTGCCAGTTTTAGGACTGGGGCCAACGTCCTGACTTTC.

This clonotype has just a few counts. The chain carries TRBV14 and TRBJ2-1; no firm D call. CDR1 SGHDN and CDR2 FVKESK come from the germline V gene. V was clipped by 0 bases and J by 9 bases, with 15 bases between them. CDR3 length: 15 residues. The CDR3 sequence is CASSQDGLKGAEQFF. The CDR3 region has the DNA TGTGCCAGCAGCCAAGATGGGCTAAAGGGTGCTGAGCAGTTCTTC.

CDR3 region: CASSPLAGGSGEQFF. The CDR3 bases are TGTGCCAGCAGTCCATTAGCGGGAGGGTCAGGGGAGCAGTTCTTC. The chain carries TRBV27 and TRBJ2-1; 11 positions agree with TRBD2. The CDR3 runs to 15 residues. Losses at the gene ends were 5 bases for V and 10 bases for J; bases not matched to a gene: 10. Looked up from germline, CDR1 is MNHEY and CDR2 is SMNVEV (reference sequence).

This clonotype was counted only a few times. V is TRBV5-1 and J is TRBJ2-3; D gene unclear. Deletions cut 6 bases from V and 5 bases from J, with 7 bases between. Germline assignment: CDR1 SGHRS and CDR2 YFSETQ. This CDR3 comprises 11 residues. DNA of the CDR3: TGCGCCAGCATGGGGTTAGATACGCAGTATTTT. This gives the protein CASMGLDTQYF.

J is TRBJ2-3 and V is TRBV2; D unresolved. The V gene's germline CDR1 is SNHLY and CDR2 FYNNEI. The CDR3 has 11 amino acids. The V gene lost 4 bases and the J gene lost 6 bases, with 5 bases spanning the gap. The CDR3 sequence: CASSVRDTQYF. CDR3 DNA: TGTGCCAGCAGTGTTAGGGATACGCAGTATTTT.

The gene calls are TRBV5-4 and TRBJ1-2; the D is unclear. This CDR3 has 15 residues. V lost 0 bases and J 6 bases, leaving 15 bases between the germline ends. In germline, CDR1 is SGHNT, CDR2 YYREEE (reference sequence). The CDR3 bases are TGTGCCAGCAGCTTGGCCAAGGCAACAGTGGATGGCTACACCTTC. Translation: CASSLAKATVDGYTF.

This rearrangement joins TRBV4-2 to TRBJ2-7; 7 bases map to TRBD2. Unmatched junction bases numbered 7, after V lost 3 bases and J lost 5 bases. This CDR3 region has 14 residues. The germline CDR1 and CDR2 sequences are LGHNA and YNFKEQ. The DNA of the CDR3 is TGTGCCAGCAGCCACGAACTAGCGTCGGACGAGCAGTACTTC. It yields the protein CASSHELASDEQYF.

This clonotype was detected a few times. The V call is TRBV5-1, the J call TRBJ2-7; weak D call: TRBD2 (6 bases). This CDR3 is built from 16 residues. The germline CDR1 and CDR2 sequences are SGHRS and YFSETQ. With 4 bases removed from V and 3 bases from J, the gap between germline ends came to 20 bases. Here the CDR3 reads CASSRGLGTEDYEQYF. CDR3 DNA: TGCGCCAGCAGCAGAGGTCTAGGGACTGAAGACTACGAGCAGTACTTC.

The CDR3 nucleotides read TGTGCCAGCAGTGACTCCGGAGGGCCGCAGCATGGCTACACCTTC. It yields the protein CASSDSGGPQHGYTF. This chain uses TRBV6-4 with TRBJ1-2; the D is unclear. Trimming cost V 0 bases and J 6 bases, with 14 bases left between them. Germline V lookup: CDR1 MRHNA, CDR2 SNTAGT. The CDR3 runs 15 residues.

This clonotype was seen just once. The rearrangement links TRBV12-3 or TRBV12-4 to TRBJ1-4; D remains unclear. The CDR3 loop spans 12 amino acids. The ends were cut back, 6 bases at V and 10 bases at J, with 12 bases in the middle. CDR3 loop: CASRVAGRKLFF. In DNA form, the CDR3 reads TGTGCCAGCAGGGTCGCTGGGCGAAAACTGTTTTTT.

The chain joins TRBV10-3 to TRBJ2-7; 7 nucleotides agree with TRBD1. This CDR3 has 13 residues. V shed 6 bases and J 1 base; nucleotides not matched to a gene: 3. Germline loops: CDR1 ENHRY, CDR2 SYGVKD. CDR3 residues: CAIRDRFSYEQYF. The DNA for the CDR3 is TGTGCCATCAGGGACAGGTTTTCCTACGAGCAGTACTTC.

This rearrangement joins TRBV21-1 to TRBJ2-5; the DNA was not compared with TRBD1, the D call given in the table. The better agreement between TRBJ2-7 and the DNA end casts doubt on the J call. TRBV21-1 has pseudogene status. This CDR3 contains 18 residues. The DNA for the CDR3 is TGTGCCAGCAGCGCGCGCCCTAACATCACCGGGACAGTTAACGAGCAGTACTTC. Translation: CASSARPNITGTVNEQYF.

This rearrangement joins TRBV20-1 to TRBJ2-7; D unresolved. The CDR3 has 11 amino acids. Trimming took 6 bases from V and 7 from J, leaving 13 bases between them. Germline V gene sequence: CDR1 DFQATT, CDR2 SNEGSKA (reference sequence). The CDR3 DNA reads TGCAGTGCCACCACCCTGACGGAGCAGTACTTC. Its translation is CSATTLTEQYF.

On this clonotype itself: Relative to the germline gene, one junction end is altered; a read error may explain this. V gene TRBV3-1 combines with J gene TRBJ2-7, with 11 positions matching TRBD2. TRBJ2-5 matches the DNA end more closely, so the J call is doubtful. There are 13 residues in the CDR3. CDR1 is LGHDT and CDR2 is YNNKEL in the germline V gene (reference sequence). CDR3 sequence (DNA): TGTGCCGGCAGCCTAGCGGGAGGTGAGACCCAGTACTTC. Protein: CAGSLAGGETQYF.

This clonotype was seen only a few times. This rearrangement joins TRBV21-1 to TRBJ2-3. TRBV21-1 is a known pseudogene. CDR3 length: 16 residues. Here the CDR3 reads CASSKVHSMGTDTQYF. DNA of the CDR3: TGTGCCAGCAGCAAAGTCCACTCTATGGGGACAGATACGCAGTATTTT.

The rearrangement joins TRBV20-1 to TRBJ2-3; 13 nucleotides match TRBD2. V was pared by 6 bases and J by 4 bases, with 7 bases of the junction left unmatched. The CDR3 is 15 residues long. From germline, CDR1 is DFQATT and CDR2 SNEGSKA (reference sequence). The CDR3 region is CSAPTSGRRSDTQYF. The CDR3 region has the DNA TGCAGTGCCCCGACTAGCGGGAGGCGTTCAGATACGCAGTATTTT.

This clonotype turned up a few times. The chain uses TRBV2 and TRBJ1-6; TRBD1 matches 8 bases. CDR1 is SNHLY, CDR2 FYNNEI, per germline. This CDR3 is 15 amino acids long. V shed 3 bases, J shed 6 bases, and the junction held 4 bases outside the gene matches. Here the CDR3 reads CASSDETGGNSPLHF. DNA of the CDR3: TGTGCCAGCAGTGATGAAACAGGGGGTAATTCACCCCTCCACTTT.